What follows describes a single T cell receptor beta chain. At least ten counts were recorded for this clone. The antigen it recognizes is unknown. The input lacks base qualities; no much larger clone sits a single base away. The record originates from a study of blood T cell repertoires in COVID-19 (dated by TCRdb to the early 2020s). For the wider study: The collaborator samples originated in the United States, Italy and Spain and spanned the acute and convalescent phases of COVID-19. Nearly every sample came with metadata listing a de-identified subject ID, COVID-19 status, age in years and sex. Samples were obtained from the ongoing ImmuneRACE study (first 160 participants) and from over 1,000 subjects provided by 6 global collaborators. Deeply sampled blood TCRbeta repertoires from subjects exposed to, actively infected with, or recovered from COVID-19 were included in the dataset. The material from the prospective study consisted of cDNA or gDNA derived from T cells, B-cell-depleted T cells, or PBMCs. A freely available public database, intended as a resource for researchers studying the immune response to SARS-CoV-2, is where the repertoires were released. HLA class I and class II types, where available, came from metadata supplied by the sample provider rather than from assay-based typing. Overall study results and their limits: The amount of clinical and demographic metadata varied by source and participant and was provided uncurated.

TCRbeta CDR3 regions were amplified from genomic DNA by means of the immunoSEQ Assay, a bias-controlled multiplex PCR. Regarding the original processing steps: The number of nucleated cells in each sample was estimated by amplification of reference gene primers within the assay. To quantify the absolute abundance of each unique TCRbeta CDR3 rearrangement, sequence reads were collapsed and filtered. Productive Simpson clonality was computed per sample as the square root of Simpson's diversity index over productive rearrangements. In TCRdb, the immuneACCESS table is reduced to in-frame sequences with V and J assigned. These tables do not hold every clone; where another copy was compared, an unresolved V gene accounts for under half, and the others remain unexplained. The D gene and trimming were derived from the DNA, and the V and J assignments and clone size from that table. The sample contains tens of thousands of clones, 76% of them found a single time. The ten largest clones add up to 16% of the sample.

From the cysteine through the phenylalanine, the CDR3 covers 13 amino acids. Only the CDR3 part of the read is kept: 39 bases, read in frame from the first base. From the germline V gene, CDR1 is ENHRY and CDR2 is SYGVKD. Trimming takes 6 bases from V and 4 bases from J, and the germline ends sit 9 bases apart. Collaborating institutions collected whole blood in K2EDTA tubes following their own protocols. For TCRbeta analysis, collaborator samples were shipped as frozen whole blood, as isolated PBMCs, or as DNA extracted from either sample type. The V and J genes are TRBV10-3 and TRBJ1-4, with a tentative D gene TRBD1 over 5 matching bases. This receptor was obtained from a man aged 70 or older with active or convalescent COVID-19. Source material: peripheral blood. Here the CDR3 is given as CAIRQDVNEKLFF. The sequence in DNA is TGTGCCATCAGACAGGATGTTAATGAAAAACTGTTTTTT.